This TCR beta chain originates from a study of T cells expressing NK-cell markers. TCRdb derives one entry per CDR3 protein from the 5' RACE reads, leaving out DNA. Its table records about 550,000 distinct CDR3 sequences. Sequencing was performed on blood T cells: a sorted CD56 or NKG2C T cell subset, CD4+ or CD8+ T cells, or bulk PBMC T cells (not recorded which). The sequence derives from a young man in good health.

The CDR3 sequence is CSARDPLAGDEWWFF. The chain employs TRBV20-1 and TRBJ2-1; with no DNA, the TCRdb D assignment of TRBD2 cannot be verified. This CDR3 has 15 amino acids. CDR1 and CDR2 from the germline V gene are DFQATT and SNEGSKA (reference sequence).